The rows below give T cell receptor beta chains drawn from one sample of a study of shared clonotypes between healthy human individuals. The data were produced by immunoSEQ multiplex PCR, yet TCRdb's version contains in-frame clones alone and is incomplete. The sample holds approximately 500,000 clones, 90% to 96% seen once. The source material was naive CD4+ T cells sorted from blood. These receptors came from a woman aged 25-40 years in good health. Both conserved end residues are part of each CDR3. Fields, in order: D gene, J gene, CDR3 length, V gene, CDR3 protein. D genes are given only for firm matches.

>-|TRBJ2-7|15|TRBV27
CASSSPGTATYEQYF
>-|TRBJ1-1|14|TRBV5-1
CASSLGGGNTEAFF
>TRBD2|TRBJ2-5|14|TRBV25-1
CASSEGGSQETQYF
>-|TRBJ1-2|13|TRBV25-1
CASSEPGSYGYTF
>-|TRBJ1-1|16|TRBV4-1
CASSQVHGQTNTEAFF
>-|TRBJ1-4|14|TRBV2
CASSGQPTNEKLFF
>-|TRBJ1-5|15|TRBV2
CASSVDGRTDQPQHF
>TRBD2|TRBJ2-7|14|TRBV6-5
CASGIAGVSYEQYF
>TRBD2|TRBJ2-7|14|TRBV28
CASSLGGISYEQYF
>TRBD2|TRBJ2-7|15|TRBV5-1
CASSLGLAGTYEQYF
>TRBD2|TRBJ2-5|15|TRBV18
CASSPRGLADETQYF
>TRBD2|TRBJ2-2|14|TRBV19
CASSPPGLAGELFF
>-|TRBJ2-2|15|TRBV27
CASIRSGLNTGELFF
>-|TRBJ1-2|14|TRBV18
CASSPEGLTYGYTF
>-|TRBJ1-1|16|TRBV19
CASSIPSRDGDTEAFF
>-|TRBJ1-6|14|TRBV27
CASSWGGYNSPLHF
>TRBD1|TRBJ1-6|15|TRBV19
CASSIMGQGASPLHF
>-|TRBJ1-2|14|TRBV2
CASRPDNNLYGYTF
>-|-|15|TRBV28
CASSSPGVGSHEQYF
>-|TRBJ1-1|13|TRBV30
CACQRGAGTEAFF